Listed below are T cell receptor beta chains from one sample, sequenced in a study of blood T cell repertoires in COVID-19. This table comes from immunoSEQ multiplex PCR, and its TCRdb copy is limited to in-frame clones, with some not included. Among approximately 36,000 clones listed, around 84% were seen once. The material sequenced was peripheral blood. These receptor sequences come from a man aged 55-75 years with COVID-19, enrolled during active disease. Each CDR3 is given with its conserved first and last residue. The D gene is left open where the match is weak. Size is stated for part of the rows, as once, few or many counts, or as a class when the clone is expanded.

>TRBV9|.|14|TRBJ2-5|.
CASSVEGGRETQYF
TGTGCCAGCAGCGTAGAAGGAGGGCGGGAGACCCAGTACTTC
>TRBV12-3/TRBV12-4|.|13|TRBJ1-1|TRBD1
CASTQTGRTEAFF
TGTGCCAGCACCCAGACAGGGAGGACTGAAGCTTTCTTT
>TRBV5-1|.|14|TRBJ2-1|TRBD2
CASKTSGAYNEQFF
TGCGCCAGCAAGACTAGCGGGGCCTACAATGAGCAGTTCTTC
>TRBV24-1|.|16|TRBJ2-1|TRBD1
CATSDPTGTGYNEQFF
TGTGCCACCAGTGATCCAACCGGGACAGGGTACAATGAGCAGTTCTTC
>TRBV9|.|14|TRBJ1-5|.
CASSLSRGNQPQHF
TGTGCCAGCAGCCTCAGCAGGGGCAATCAGCCCCAGCATTTT
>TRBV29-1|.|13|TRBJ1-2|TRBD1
CSVSRTGDYGYTF
TGCAGCGTTTCTCGGACAGGCGACTATGGCTACACCTTC
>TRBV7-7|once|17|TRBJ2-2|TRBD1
CASSSISGTGNTGELFF
TGTGCCAGCAGCTCCATCTCCGGGACAGGGAACACCGGGGAGCTGTTTTTT
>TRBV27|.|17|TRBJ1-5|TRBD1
CASSLSGGTGRNQPQHF
TGTGCCAGCAGTTTATCGGGTGGGACAGGGAGGAATCAGCCCCAGCATTTT
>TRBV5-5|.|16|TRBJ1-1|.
CASSLAMGAGNTEAFF
TGTGCCAGCAGCTTGGCCATGGGGGCTGGGAACACTGAAGCTTTCTTT
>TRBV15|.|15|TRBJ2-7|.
CATSRDGGYFDEQYF
TGTGCCACCAGCAGAGATGGAGGGTATTTCGACGAGCAGTACTTC
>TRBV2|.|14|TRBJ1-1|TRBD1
CASSPGGGNTEAFF
TGTGCCAGCAGTCCAGGGGGCGGGAACACTGAAGCTTTCTTT
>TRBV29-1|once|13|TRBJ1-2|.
CSVGGRANYGYTF
TGCAGCGTCGGGGGACGGGCTAACTATGGCTACACCTTC
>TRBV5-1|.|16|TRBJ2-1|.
CASSLEASTSYNEQFF
TGCGCCAGCAGCTTGGAGGCTAGCACTTCCTACAATGAGCAGTTCTTC
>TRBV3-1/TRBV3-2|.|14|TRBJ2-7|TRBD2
CASTGLAGVYEQYF
TGTGCCAGCACCGGACTAGCGGGAGTCTACGAGCAGTACTTC
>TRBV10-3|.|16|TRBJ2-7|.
CAISESGYRVGYEQYF
TGTGCCATCAGTGAGTCGGGGTACAGGGTTGGGTACGAGCAGTACTTC
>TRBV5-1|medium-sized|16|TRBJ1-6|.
CASSWSPFDRTRPLHF
TGCGCCAGCAGCTGGAGCCCCTTCGACAGAACTCGACCCCTCCACTTT
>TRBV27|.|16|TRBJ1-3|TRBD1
CASSWRQGISGNTIYF
TGTGCCAGCAGTTGGAGACAGGGAATCTCTGGAAACACCATATATTTT
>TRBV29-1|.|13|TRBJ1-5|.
CSVADSSDQPQHF
TGCAGCGTTGCTGACTCCTCGGATCAGCCCCAGCATTTT
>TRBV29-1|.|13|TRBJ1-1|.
CSVGSPGGTEAFF
TGCAGCGTTGGATCCCCCGGGGGCACTGAAGCTTTCTTT
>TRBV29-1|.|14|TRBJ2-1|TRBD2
CSVDSGMTYNEQFF
TGCAGCGTAGATAGCGGGATGACCTACAATGAGCAGTTCTTC
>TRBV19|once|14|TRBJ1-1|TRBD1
CASTQTGAGTEAFF
TGTGCCAGTACCCAGACAGGGGCCGGGACTGAAGCTTTCTTT
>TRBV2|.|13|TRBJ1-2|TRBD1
CASRGQLIQGLTF
TGTGCCAGCAGGGGACAGCTTATTCAGGGACTCACCTTC
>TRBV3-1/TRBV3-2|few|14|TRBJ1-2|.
CASSQELRGDGYTF
TGTGCCAGCAGCCAAGAATTGCGGGGGGATGGCTACACCTTC
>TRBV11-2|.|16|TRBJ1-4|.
CASSPGTKATNEKLFF
TGTGCCAGCAGCCCCGGGACAAAAGCAACTAATGAAAAACTGTTTTTT
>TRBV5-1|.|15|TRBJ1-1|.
CASSLDRPMNTEAFF
TGCGCCAGCAGCTTGGACAGACCGATGAACACTGAAGCTTTCTTT
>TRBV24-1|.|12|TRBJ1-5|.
CATSNRDQPQHF
TGTGCCACCAGTAACAGAGACCAGCCCCAGCATTTT
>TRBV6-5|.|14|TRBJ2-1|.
CASRKQGRHNEQFF
TGTGCCAGCAGAAAACAGGGCAGGCACAATGAGCAGTTCTTC
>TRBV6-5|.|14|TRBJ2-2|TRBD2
CASFRGLETGELFF
TGTGCCAGCTTTCGGGGACTAGAGACCGGGGAGCTGTTTTTT
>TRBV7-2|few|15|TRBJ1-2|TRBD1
CASSPGGQGAYGYTF
TGTGCCAGCAGCCCCGGGGGACAGGGGGCCTATGGCTACACCTTC
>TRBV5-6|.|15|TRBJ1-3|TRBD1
CASSFLDRAGNTIYF
TGTGCCAGCAGCTTCCTAGACAGGGCTGGAAACACCATATATTTT
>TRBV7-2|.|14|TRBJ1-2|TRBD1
CASSEGGQNYGYTF
TGTGCCAGCAGCGAGGGGGGACAGAACTATGGCTACACCTTC
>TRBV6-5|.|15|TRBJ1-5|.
CASSYSGGGNQPQHF
TGTGCCAGCAGTTACTCAGGGGGGGGCAATCAGCCCCAGCATTTT
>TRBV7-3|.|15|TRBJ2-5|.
CASSLTAGGRETQYF
TGTGCCAGCAGCTTAACCGCTGGGGGCAGGGAGACCCAGTACTTC
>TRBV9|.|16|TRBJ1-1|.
CASSPTGSTGGTEAFF
TGTGCCAGCAGCCCCACCGGGTCGACCGGGGGAACTGAAGCTTTCTTT
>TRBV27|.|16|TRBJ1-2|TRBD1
CASSSPQGAREGGYTF
TGTGCCAGCAGCTCGCCCCAGGGGGCGCGAGAGGGTGGCTACACCTTC
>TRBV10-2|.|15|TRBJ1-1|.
CASSDPGHKNTEAFF
TGCGCCAGCAGTGACCCGGGACACAAGAACACTGAAGCTTTCTTT
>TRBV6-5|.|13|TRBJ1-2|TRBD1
CASKGQTPYGYTF
TGTGCCAGCAAGGGACAGACACCCTATGGCTACACCTTC
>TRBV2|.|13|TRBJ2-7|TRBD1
CASRRQGSYEQYF
TGTGCCAGCAGAAGACAGGGGTCCTACGAGCAGTACTTC
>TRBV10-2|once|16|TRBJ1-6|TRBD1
CASRRDRDRANSPLHF
TGCGCCAGCCGAAGGGACCGGGACAGGGCCAATTCACCCCTCCACTTT
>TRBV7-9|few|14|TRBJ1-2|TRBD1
CASSLGTENYGYTF
TGTGCCAGCAGCCTCGGGACAGAGAACTATGGCTACACCTTC
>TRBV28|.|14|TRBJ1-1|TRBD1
CASRVTGFNTEAFF
TGTGCCAGCAGGGTGACAGGGTTTAACACTGAAGCTTTCTTT
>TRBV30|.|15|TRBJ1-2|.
CAWSPPTALNYGYTF
TGTGCCTGGAGTCCTCCCACGGCACTAAACTATGGCTACACCTTC
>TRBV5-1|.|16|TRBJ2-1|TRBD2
CASSLVSGSSYNEQFF
TGCGCCAGCAGCTTGGTTAGCGGGAGCTCCTACAATGAGCAGTTCTTC
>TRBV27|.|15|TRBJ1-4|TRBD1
CASSSRGTGIGKLFF
TGTGCCAGCAGTTCCCGAGGGACAGGCATCGGTAAACTGTTTTTT
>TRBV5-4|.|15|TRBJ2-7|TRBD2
CASSAGTSGFYEQYF
TGTGCCAGCAGCGCCGGGACTAGCGGCTTTTACGAGCAGTACTTC
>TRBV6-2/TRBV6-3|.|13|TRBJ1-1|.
CASSRRDIDIAFF
TGTGCCAGCAGTCGCCGGGACATAGATATTGCTTTCTTT
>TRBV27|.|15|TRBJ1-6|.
CASSLSTEFNSPLHF
TGTGCCAGCAGTTTATCGACAGAATTTAATTCACCCCTCCACTTT
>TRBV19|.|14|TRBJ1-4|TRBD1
CASSMRDRVEKLFF
TGTGCCAGTAGTATGCGGGACAGGGTCGAAAAACTGTTTTTT
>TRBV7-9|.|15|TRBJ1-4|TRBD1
CASSKIGTVGEKLFF
TGTGCCAGCAGCAAAATTGGGACAGTCGGTGAAAAACTGTTTTTT
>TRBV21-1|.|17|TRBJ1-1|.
CASSKGWERTCLTEAFF
TGTGCCAGCAGCAAAGGTTGGGAGAGAACCTGTCTCACTGAAGCTTTCTTT
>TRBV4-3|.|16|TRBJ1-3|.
CASSQDHPGVGNTIYF
TGCGCCAGCAGCCAAGATCATCCAGGGGTAGGAAACACCATATATTTT
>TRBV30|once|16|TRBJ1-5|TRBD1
CAWSVRGRGHGQPQHF
TGTGCCTGGAGTGTACGGGGCAGGGGGCATGGTCAGCCCCAGCATTTT
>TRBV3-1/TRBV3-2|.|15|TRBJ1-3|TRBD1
CASSQGTGAGNTIYF
TGTGCCAGCAGCCAAGGAACAGGGGCTGGAAACACCATATATTTT
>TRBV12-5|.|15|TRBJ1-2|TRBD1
CASGRQTGSGYGYTF
TGTGCTAGTGGACGACAGACAGGGTCCGGCTATGGCTACACCTTC
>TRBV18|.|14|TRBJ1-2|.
CASSPQGANYGYTF
TGTGCCAGCTCACCACAGGGAGCTAACTATGGCTACACCTTC
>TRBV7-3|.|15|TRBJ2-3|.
CASSFDGISTDTQYF
TGTGCCAGCAGCTTCGACGGGATTTCCACAGATACGCAGTATTTT
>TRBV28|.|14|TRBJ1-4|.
CASSLRDQVGKLFF
TGTGCCAGCAGTTTACGTGACCAGGTTGGAAAACTGTTTTTT